These 15 T cell receptor beta chains share one sample of origin, sequenced in a study of cytomegalovirus exposure and HLA in healthy donors. Use of 60 Vbeta and 13 Jbeta primers characterized the PCR. Only in-frame clones appear in the TCRdb table, and some are missing; sequencing was by immunoSEQ multiplex PCR. This sample yields around 150,000 clones, of which 60% to 80% are seen a single time; roughly 0.69% belongs to the top ten. The specimen sequenced was PBMCs. These receptors came from a male donor in good health and CMV-seronegative.

Concerning this clone: The junction departs from the called germline gene at one end, perhaps through a read error. The chain couples TRBV10-3 to TRBJ2-1; 7 bases fit TRBD2. CDR3 length: 15 amino acids. Germline lookup yields CDR1 ENHRY and CDR2 SYGVKD. The DNA for the CDR3 is TGTGCCATCAGTGAGGGCGGGAGTAAACTCAATGAGCAGCTCTTC. This encodes CAISEGGSKLNEQLF.

This chain uses TRBV10-3 with TRBJ2-2, with a weak D call TRBD1 (5 bases). Trimming pared 7 bases from V and 1 base from J, leaving 16 bases between. Germline V gene data show CDR1 as ENHRY and CDR2 as SYGVKD. This CDR3 is 16 amino acids long. The CDR3 sequence: CAIKWEGALNTGELFF. Written as DNA, the CDR3 is TGTGCCATCAAATGGGAAGGGGCGCTGAACACCGGGGAGCTGTTTTTT.

This sequence joins TRBV5-1 and TRBJ2-1; D is ambiguous. CDR1 is SGHRS and CDR2 is YFSETQ in the germline V gene. This CDR3 has 16 amino acids. Trimming removed 3 bases at V and 9 bases at J, with 22 bases between. CDR3 DNA sequence: TGCGCCAGCAGCTCAGAGGCTGCACGTACCGTCAGTGAGCAGTTCTTC. This codes for CASSSEAARTVSEQFF.

This chain joins TRBV5-1 and TRBJ2-7; 7 nucleotides match TRBD1. The J segment lost 3 bases and the V segment lost 0 bases, leaving 3 bases of the junction unmatched. This CDR3 has 14 amino acids. Germline V gene data show CDR1 as SGHRS and CDR2 as YFSETQ. CDR3: CASSLGDSLYEQYF. CDR3 bases: TGCGCCAGCAGCTTGGGGGACAGCCTCTACGAGCAGTACTTC.

V usage is TRBV5-1 and J usage is TRBJ1-1; 7 bases are shared with TRBD1. V lost 2 bases and J lost 0; bases outside the gene matches: 7. CDR3 size: 16 residues. Per germline, CDR1 SGHRS and CDR2 YFSETQ. In nucleotides, the CDR3 is TGCGCCAGCAGCTTTTACAGGGGTGAAATGAACACTGAAGCTTTCTTT. Translating it yields CASSFYRGEMNTEAFF.

The chain employs TRBV29-1 and TRBJ2-5; 10 bases agree with TRBD2. Matching the DNA end better, TRBJ2-7 makes the J call doubtful. Germline V gene data show CDR1 as SQVTM and CDR2 as ANQGSEA. The CDR3 covers 15 residues. DNA of the CDR3: TGCAGCGCCTCCTTAGGACTAGCGGTCTCCTACGAGCAGTACTTC. It codes for CSASLGLAVSYEQYF.

The chain joins TRBV29-1 to TRBJ1-2; TRBD1 matches at 8 bases. The ends lost 6 bases at V and 8 bases at J; junction bases unmatched: 23. The CDR3 has 17 residues. Germline lookup yields CDR1 SQVTM and CDR2 ANQGSEA. The DNA for the CDR3 is TGCAGCGTCCTGAACCCTCATAATCGGACAGGGCGGAGAGGCTACACCTTC. Its translation is CSVLNPHNRTGRRGYTF.

The table lists this clone with a few counts. The genes are TRBV30 and TRBJ1-1; 11 bases fit TRBD1. The CDR3 has 15 amino acids. V was clipped by 5 bases and J by 0 bases; unmatched bases: 5. Germline V gene lookup returns CDR1 GTSNPN and CDR2 SVGIG (reference sequence). The CDR3, as DNA: TGTGCCTGGGGAGGGGACAGGGGGATGAACACTGAAGCTTTCTTT. Translating gives CAWGGDRGMNTEAFF.

This rearrangement joins TRBV5-5 to TRBJ1-5, with TRBD1 identical over 7 bases. CDR3 length: 16 residues. V lost 2 bases to trimming and J lost 2 bases; unmatched junction nucleotides: 7. From germline, CDR1 is SGHKS and CDR2 YYEKEE (reference sequence). The CDR3 loop is CASSFEGARGNQPQHF. The CDR3 nucleotides read TGTGCCAGCAGCTTCGAGGGGGCGCGCGGCAATCAGCCCCAGCATTTT.

This clone showed up just a few times. The chain is built from TRBV30 and TRBJ1-1; possibly TRBD1 for D (5 bases). Looked up from germline, CDR1 is GTSNPN and CDR2 is SVGIG (reference sequence). This CDR3 has 13 residues. V dropped 3 bases and J dropped 2 bases, with 10 bases sitting between them. The DNA of the CDR3 is TGTGCCTGGAGCCTCCAGGGCAACACTGAAGCTTTCTTT. The encoded protein is CAWSLQGNTEAFF.

The chain links TRBV5-5 to TRBJ2-7; TRBD1 aligns across 8 bases. CDR1 is SGHKS and CDR2 is YYEKEE in the germline V gene (reference sequence). V lost 2 bases to trimming and J lost 6 bases; unmatched junction nucleotides: 10. The CDR3 extends over 15 amino acids. The CDR3 DNA follows: TGTGCCAGCAGCTTTCGACAGGGGAGTCGGCTCGAGCAGTACTTC. Amino acids: CASSFRQGSRLEQYF.

The chain employs TRBV27 and TRBJ2-7, with a weak D call TRBD2 (5 bases). V was trimmed by 5 bases and J by 0 bases, leaving 23 bases between them. The CDR3 covers 18 residues. The germline gives CDR1 MNHEY, CDR2 SMNVEV (reference sequence). The CDR3 region is CASSPARLAATSSYEQYF. DNA of the CDR3: TGTGCCAGCAGTCCTGCTCGGCTAGCTGCCACTTCCTCCTACGAGCAGTACTTC.

J is TRBJ2-1 and V is TRBV11-2; D is uncertain. Deletions cut 3 bases from V and 0 bases from J, with 15 bases between. The V gene's germline CDR1 is SGHAT and CDR2 FQNNGV. The CDR3 runs 17 residues. CDR3 bases: TGTGCCAGCAGCTTGCTCCATTCCACAAGCTCCTACAATGAGCAGTTCTTC. It is translated as CASSLLHSTSSYNEQFF.

The chain recombines TRBV29-1 with TRBJ2-1; 12 bases align to TRBD2. The V gene end was trimmed by 8 bases and the J gene end by 7 bases; junction bases not matched to a gene: 12. CDR1 is SQVTM and CDR2 is ANQGSEA in the germline V gene. The CDR3 runs to 15 residues. In nucleotides, the CDR3 is TGCAGCTTCTCTCCCTCTGGGACTAGCGGGAATGAGCAGTTCTTC. The encoded protein is CSFSPSGTSGNEQFF.

This clone was picked up a small number of times. The chain links TRBV5-6 to TRBJ2-1, with D unclear. V lost 2 bases and J 2 bases, leaving 11 bases between the germline ends. The germline gives CDR1 SGHDT, CDR2 YYEEEE. This CDR3 comprises 15 residues. The CDR3 is CASSFWQKTYNEQFF. DNA of the CDR3: TGTGCCAGCAGCTTCTGGCAAAAAACCTACAATGAGCAGTTCTTC.